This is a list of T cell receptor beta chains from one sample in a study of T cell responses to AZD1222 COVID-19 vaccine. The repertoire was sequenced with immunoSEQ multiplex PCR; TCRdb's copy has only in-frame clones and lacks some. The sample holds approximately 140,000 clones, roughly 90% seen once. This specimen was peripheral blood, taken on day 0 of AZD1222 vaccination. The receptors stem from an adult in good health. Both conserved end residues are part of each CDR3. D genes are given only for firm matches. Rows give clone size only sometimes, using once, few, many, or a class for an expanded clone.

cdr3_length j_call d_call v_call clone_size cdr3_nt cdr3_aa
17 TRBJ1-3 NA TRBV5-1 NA TGCGCCAGCAGCGGGGGACCCAGGGCTGCGACTGGAAACACCATATATTTT CASSGGPRAATGNTIYF
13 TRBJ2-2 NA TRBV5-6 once TGTGCCAGCAGCTTGGCAGCAGGCGGGGAGCTGTTTTTT CASSLAAGGELFF
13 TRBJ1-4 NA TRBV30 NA TGTGCCTGGAGATGGGACCGCAATGAAAAACTGTTTTTT CAWRWDRNEKLFF
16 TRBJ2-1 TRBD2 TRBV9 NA TGTGCCAGCAGCGCGACAGCGGGAGTGGCATCCGATGAGCAGTTCTTC CASSATAGVASDEQFF
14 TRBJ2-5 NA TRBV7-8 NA TGTGCCAGCAGCCCCCGCTTAGCCAGGGAGACCCAGTACTTC CASSPRLARETQYF
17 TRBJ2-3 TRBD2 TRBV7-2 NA TGTGCCAGCAGCTTGGCCGGGACTAGCGCCGACTTACATACGCAGTATTTT CASSLAGTSADLHTQYF
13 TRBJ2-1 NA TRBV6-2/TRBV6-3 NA TGTGCCAGCAGTTACGACGCGTACAATGAGCAGTTCTTC CASSYDAYNEQFF
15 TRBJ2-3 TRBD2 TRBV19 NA TGTGCCAGCGAGGGACTAGCGGGAGGGACAGATACGCAGTATTTT CASEGLAGGTDTQYF
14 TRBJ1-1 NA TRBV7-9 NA TGTGCCAGCAGCCTCGAAACGGGGGGCACTGAAGCTTTCTTT CASSLETGGTEAFF
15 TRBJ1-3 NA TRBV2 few TGTGCCAGCAGTGAAGACAGGTACTCTGGAAACACCATATATTTT CASSEDRYSGNTIYF
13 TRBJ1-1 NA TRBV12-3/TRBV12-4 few TGTGCCAGCAGTTTGTGGGGGCGTACTGAAGCTTTCTTT CASSLWGRTEAFF
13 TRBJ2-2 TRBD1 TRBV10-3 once TGTGCCATAGAGGGGGCGGGCACCGGGGAGCTGTTTTTT CAIEGAGTGELFF
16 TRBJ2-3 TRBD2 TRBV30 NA TGTGCCTGGAGTCCCATCCTAGCGGGATCCACAGATACGCAGTATTTT CAWSPILAGSTDTQYF
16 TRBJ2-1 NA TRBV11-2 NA TGTGCCAGCAGCTTAGAGCCAAGGAGCTCCTACAATGAGCAGTTCTTC CASSLEPRSSYNEQFF
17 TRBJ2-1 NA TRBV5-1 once TGCGCCAGCAGCTGGACCCCTGGTAGGAGCGCGATCGATGAGCAGTTCTTC CASSWTPGRSAIDEQFF
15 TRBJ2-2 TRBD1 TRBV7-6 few TGTGCCAGCAGCTTAGTGGGACAGCACACCGGGGAGCTGTTTTTT CASSLVGQHTGELFF
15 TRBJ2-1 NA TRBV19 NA TGTGCCAGTAGGTCACAGGGAATTGGAGGCAATGAGCAGTTCTTC CASRSQGIGGNEQFF
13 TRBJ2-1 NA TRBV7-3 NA TGTGCCAGCAGCTTGGGCAGTTACAATGAGCAGTTCTTC CASSLGSYNEQFF
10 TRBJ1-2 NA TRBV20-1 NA TGCAGTGCCGCGGAATATGGCTACACCTTC CSAAEYGYTF
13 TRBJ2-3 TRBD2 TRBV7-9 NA TGTGCCAGCCGGGCGGGAGCGACAGATACGCAGTATTTT CASRAGATDTQYF
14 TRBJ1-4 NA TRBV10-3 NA TGTGCCATCAGGCCGGACGAAAACGATGAAAAACTGTTTTTT CAIRPDENDEKLFF
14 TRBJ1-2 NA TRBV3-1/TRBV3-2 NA TGTGCCAGCAGCCCCGACATCACTAACTATGGCTACACCTTC CASSPDITNYGYTF
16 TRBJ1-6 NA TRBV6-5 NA TGTGCCAGCAGTTATCTCCCTGAGCCTGGGGATTCACCCCTCCACTTT CASSYLPEPGDSPLHF
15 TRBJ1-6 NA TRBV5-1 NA TGCGCCAGCAGATTAAGGGATGGGACTAATTCACCCCTCCACTTT CASRLRDGTNSPLHF
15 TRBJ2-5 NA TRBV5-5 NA TGTGCCAGCAGCTATCCCGGACGATCCCAAGAGACCCAGTACTTC CASSYPGRSQETQYF
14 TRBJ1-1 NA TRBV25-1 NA TGTGCCAGCAGTGAAGAGGGTCCGGCCACTGAAGCTTTCTTT CASSEEGPATEAFF
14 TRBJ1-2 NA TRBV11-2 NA TGTGCCAGCAGCCCGTGGACCGGCTACGCCGGCTACACCTTC CASSPWTGYAGYTF
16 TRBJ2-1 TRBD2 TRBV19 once TGTGCCAGTAGTGGGGCTAGCGGGCCTTCCTACAATGAGCAGTTCTTC CASSGASGPSYNEQFF
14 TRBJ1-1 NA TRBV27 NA TGTGCCAGCAGTCCTTATAGGACAGCCACTGAAGCTTTCTTT CASSPYRTATEAFF
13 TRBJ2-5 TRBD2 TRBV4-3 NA TGCGCCAGCAGCCAGTGGGGGGGAGAGACCCAGTACTTC CASSQWGGETQYF
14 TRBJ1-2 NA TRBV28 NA TGTGCCAGCAGTCCCTTGGGGCCTGGCTATGGCTACACCTTC CASSPLGPGYGYTF
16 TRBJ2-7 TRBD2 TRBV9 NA TGTGCCAGCAGCGTAGATGCCGGGAGGCTTTCCTACGAGCAGTACTTC CASSVDAGRLSYEQYF
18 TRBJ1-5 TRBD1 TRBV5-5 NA TGTGCCAGCAGCTTGGACCCGCTAAGGGGACAGAACAATCAGCCCCAGCATTTT CASSLDPLRGQNNQPQHF
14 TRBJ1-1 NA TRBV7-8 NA TGTGCCAGCAGCTCGCCGGGGGAACGCCCTGAAGCTTTCTTT CASSSPGERPEAFF
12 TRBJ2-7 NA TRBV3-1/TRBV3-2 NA TGTGCCAGCAGCCAATTCGGTCCCGAGCAGTACTTC CASSQFGPEQYF
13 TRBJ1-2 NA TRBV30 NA TGTGCCTGGAGTGTCGACCTCACGAGGGGCTACACCTTC CAWSVDLTRGYTF
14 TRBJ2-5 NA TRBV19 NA TGTGCCAGTAGTATTTCCAACACCGTGGAGACCCAGTACTTC CASSISNTVETQYF
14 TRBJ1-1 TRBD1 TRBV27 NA TGTGCCAGCAGTTACCGGGACAGGGCCACTGAAGCTTTCTTT CASSYRDRATEAFF
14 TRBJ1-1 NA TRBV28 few TGTGCCAGCATCAAAGGGGTGAGAGTCGCTGAAGCTTTCTTT CASIKGVRVAEAFF
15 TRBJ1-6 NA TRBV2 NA TGTGCCAGCAGTGAGTACCGGCCGGATAATTCACCCCTCCACTTT CASSEYRPDNSPLHF
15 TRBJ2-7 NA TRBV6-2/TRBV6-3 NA TGTGCCAGCAGTTACTCGCCAAGCGGACAGTACGAGCAGTACTTC CASSYSPSGQYEQYF
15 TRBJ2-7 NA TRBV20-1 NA TGCAGTGCTAGTGCTTACACTACCCCGAACTACGAGCAGTACTTC CSASAYTTPNYEQYF
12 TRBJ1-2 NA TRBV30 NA TGTGCCTGGACTCTACCATTGCGGAGCTACACCTTC CAWTLPLRSYTF
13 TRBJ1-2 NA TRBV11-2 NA TGTGCCAGCAGCTTGCCGGGGAAGTATGGCTACACCTTC CASSLPGKYGYTF
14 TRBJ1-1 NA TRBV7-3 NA TGTGCCAGCAGCCAGCAGGGGAGGGACACTGAAGCTTTCTTT CASSQQGRDTEAFF
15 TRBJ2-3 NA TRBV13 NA TGTGCCAGCAGCTTAGGGGCGGCTAGCACAGATACGCAGTATTTT CASSLGAASTDTQYF
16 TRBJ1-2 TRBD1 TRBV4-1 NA TGCGCCAGCAGCCAAGACCCTGGGACAGGGGGCTATGGCTACACCTTC CASSQDPGTGGYGYTF
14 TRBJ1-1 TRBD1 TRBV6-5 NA TGTGCCAGCAGTCGCGGACAGGGGGTCACTGAAGCTTTCTTT CASSRGQGVTEAFF